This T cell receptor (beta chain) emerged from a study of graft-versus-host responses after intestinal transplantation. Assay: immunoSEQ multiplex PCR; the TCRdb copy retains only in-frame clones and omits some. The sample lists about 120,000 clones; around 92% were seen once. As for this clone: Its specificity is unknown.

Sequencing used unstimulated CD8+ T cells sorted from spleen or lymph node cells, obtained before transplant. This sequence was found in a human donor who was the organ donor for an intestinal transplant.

CDR3 in DNA: TGTGCCAGCAGCTATTTAAACACCGGGGAGCTGTTTTTT. Translated: CASSYLNTGELFF. V is TRBV27 and J is TRBJ2-2; D ambiguous. The CDR3 totals 13 residues. Germline CDR1 and CDR2: MNHEY and SMNVEV (reference sequence). V lost 6 bases to trimming and J lost 2 bases, with 7 bases between them.